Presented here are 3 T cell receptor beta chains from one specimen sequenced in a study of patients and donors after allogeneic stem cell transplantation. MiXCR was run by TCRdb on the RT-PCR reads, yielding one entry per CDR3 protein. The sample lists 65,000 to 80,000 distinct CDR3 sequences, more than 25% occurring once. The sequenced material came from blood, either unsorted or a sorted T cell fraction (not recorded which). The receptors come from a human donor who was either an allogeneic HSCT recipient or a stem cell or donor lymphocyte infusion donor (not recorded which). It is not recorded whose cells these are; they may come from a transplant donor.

CDR3 DNA: TGTGCCAGCAGCTTAGCGCCCGGCAGGAGGCAAGAGACCCAGTACTTC. Translation: CASSLAPGRRQETQYF. The J gene is TRBJ2-5, the V gene TRBV7-8, with a tentative D call TRBD2 (5 bases). Germline CDR1 and CDR2: SGHVS and FQNEAQ. The length of the CDR3 is 16 residues. Deletions cut 0 bases from V and 2 bases from J, with 13 bases between.

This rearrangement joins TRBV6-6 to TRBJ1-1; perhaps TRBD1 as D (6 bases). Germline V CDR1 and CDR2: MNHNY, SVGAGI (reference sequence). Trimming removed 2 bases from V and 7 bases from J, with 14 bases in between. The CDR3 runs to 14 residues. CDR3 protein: CASSYSYREDEAFF. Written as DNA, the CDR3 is TGTGCCAGCAGTTACAGTTACAGGGAAGATGAAGCTTTCTTT.

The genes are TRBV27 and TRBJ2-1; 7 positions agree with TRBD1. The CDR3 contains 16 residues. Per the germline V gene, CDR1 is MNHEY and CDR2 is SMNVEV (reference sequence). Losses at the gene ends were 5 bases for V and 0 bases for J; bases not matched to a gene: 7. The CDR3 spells CASSLQGQRSYNEQFF. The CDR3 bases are TGTGCCAGCAGTCTTCAGGGACAGCGCTCCTACAATGAGCAGTTCTTC.